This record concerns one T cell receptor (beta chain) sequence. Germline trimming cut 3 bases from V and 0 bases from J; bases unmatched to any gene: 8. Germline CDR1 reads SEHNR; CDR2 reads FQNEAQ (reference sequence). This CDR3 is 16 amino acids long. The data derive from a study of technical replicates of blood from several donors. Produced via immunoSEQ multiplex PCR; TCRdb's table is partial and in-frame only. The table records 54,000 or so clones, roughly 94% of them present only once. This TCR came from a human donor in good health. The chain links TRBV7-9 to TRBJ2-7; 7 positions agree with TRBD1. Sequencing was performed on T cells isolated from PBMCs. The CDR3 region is CASSFYPGQSSYEQYF. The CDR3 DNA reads TGTGCCAGCAGCTTTTACCCGGGACAGAGCTCCTACGAGCAGTACTTC.